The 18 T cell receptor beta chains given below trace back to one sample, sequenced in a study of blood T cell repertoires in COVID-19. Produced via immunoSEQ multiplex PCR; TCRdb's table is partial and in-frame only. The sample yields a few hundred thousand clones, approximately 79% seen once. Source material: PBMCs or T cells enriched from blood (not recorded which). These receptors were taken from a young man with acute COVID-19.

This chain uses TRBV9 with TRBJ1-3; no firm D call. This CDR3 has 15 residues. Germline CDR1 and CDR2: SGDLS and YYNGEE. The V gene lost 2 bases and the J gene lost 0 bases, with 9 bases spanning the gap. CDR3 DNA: TGTGCCAGCAGCGTTTCCGGGAGCTCTGGAAACACCATATATTTT. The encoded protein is CASSVSGSSGNTIYF.

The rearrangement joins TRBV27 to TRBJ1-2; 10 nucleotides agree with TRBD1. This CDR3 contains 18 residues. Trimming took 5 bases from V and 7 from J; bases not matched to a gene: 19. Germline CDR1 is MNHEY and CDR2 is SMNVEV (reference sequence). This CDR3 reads CASSPQVGRRQGAGGYTF. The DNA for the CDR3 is TGTGCCAGCAGTCCCCAGGTCGGCCGTCGACAGGGGGCAGGTGGCTACACCTTC.

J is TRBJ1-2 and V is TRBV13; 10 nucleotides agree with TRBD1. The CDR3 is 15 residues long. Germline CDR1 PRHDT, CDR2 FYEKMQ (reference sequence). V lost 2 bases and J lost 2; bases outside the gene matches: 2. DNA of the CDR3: TGTGCCAGCAGCTTACTGACAGGGGGCAACTATGGCTACACCTTC. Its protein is CASSLLTGGNYGYTF.

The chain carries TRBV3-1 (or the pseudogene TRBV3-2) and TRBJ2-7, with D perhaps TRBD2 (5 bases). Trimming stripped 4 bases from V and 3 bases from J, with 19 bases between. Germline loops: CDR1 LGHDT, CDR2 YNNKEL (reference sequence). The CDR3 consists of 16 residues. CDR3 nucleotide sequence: TGTGCCAGCAGCCGATCGGTGCCGGAGCGGATCTACGAGCAGTACGTC. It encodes CASSRSVPERIYEQYV.

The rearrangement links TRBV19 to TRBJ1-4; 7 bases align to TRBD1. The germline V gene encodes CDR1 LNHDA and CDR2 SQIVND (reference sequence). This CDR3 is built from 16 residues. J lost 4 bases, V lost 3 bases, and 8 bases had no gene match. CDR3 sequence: CASSMATGASNEKLFF. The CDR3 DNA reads TGTGCCAGTAGTATGGCCACAGGGGCGAGTAATGAAAAACTGTTTTTT. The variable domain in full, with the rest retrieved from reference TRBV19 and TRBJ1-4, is DGGITQSPKYLFRKEGQNVTLSCEQNLNHDAMYWYRQDPGQGLRLIYYSQIVNDFQKGDIAEGYSVSREKKESFPLTVTSAQKNPTAFYLCASSMATGASNEKLFFGSGTQLSVL.

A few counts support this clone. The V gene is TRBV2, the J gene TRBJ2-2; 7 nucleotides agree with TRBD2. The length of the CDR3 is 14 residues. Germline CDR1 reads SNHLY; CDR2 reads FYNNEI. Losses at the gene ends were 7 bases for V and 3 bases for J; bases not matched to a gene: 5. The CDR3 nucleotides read TGTGCCAGCACCGAGCGGGGATACACCGGGGAGCTGTTTTTT. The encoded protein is CASTERGYTGELFF.

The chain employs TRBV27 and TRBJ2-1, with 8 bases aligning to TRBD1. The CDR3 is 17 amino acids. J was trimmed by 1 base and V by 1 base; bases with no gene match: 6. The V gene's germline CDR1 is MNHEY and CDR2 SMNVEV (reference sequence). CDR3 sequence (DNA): TGTGCCAGCAGTTTATGGCCGGGACAGGTATCCTACAATGAGCAGTTCTTC. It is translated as CASSLWPGQVSYNEQFF.

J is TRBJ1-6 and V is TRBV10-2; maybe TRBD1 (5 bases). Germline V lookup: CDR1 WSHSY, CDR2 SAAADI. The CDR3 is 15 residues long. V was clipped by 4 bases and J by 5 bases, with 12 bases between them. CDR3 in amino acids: CASSVGGVNNSPLHF. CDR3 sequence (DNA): TGCGCCAGCAGTGTAGGAGGGGTAAATAATTCACCCCTCCACTTT.

In DNA, the CDR3 is TGTGCCACCAAAGGGGGCGCGGGCACTGAAGCTTTCTTT. It encodes CATKGGAGTEAFF. The chain is built from TRBV24-1 and TRBJ1-1; 7 nucleotides align to TRBD1. V was pared by 8 bases and J by 4 bases, with 6 bases of the junction left unmatched. CDR1 KGHDR and CDR2 SFDVKD come from the germline V gene. The CDR3 extends over 13 amino acids.

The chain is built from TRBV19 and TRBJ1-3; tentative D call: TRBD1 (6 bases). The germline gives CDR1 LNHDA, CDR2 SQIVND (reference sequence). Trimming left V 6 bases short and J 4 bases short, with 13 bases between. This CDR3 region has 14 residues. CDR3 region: CASSLLGGGNTIYF. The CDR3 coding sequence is TGTGCCAGTAGCCTCCTAGGGGGAGGAAACACCATATATTTT.

Written as DNA, the CDR3 is TGTGCCAGCAGCTCCAGGACTAGCGGGGACCCGAAAGAGCAGTACGTC. The encoded protein is CASSSRTSGDPKEQYV. The rearrangement joins TRBV11-2 to TRBJ2-7, with 12 bases identical to TRBD2. The germline gives CDR1 SGHAT, CDR2 FQNNGV. Germline trimming cut 4 bases from V and 7 bases from J; bases unmatched to any gene: 11. The CDR3 extends over 16 amino acids.

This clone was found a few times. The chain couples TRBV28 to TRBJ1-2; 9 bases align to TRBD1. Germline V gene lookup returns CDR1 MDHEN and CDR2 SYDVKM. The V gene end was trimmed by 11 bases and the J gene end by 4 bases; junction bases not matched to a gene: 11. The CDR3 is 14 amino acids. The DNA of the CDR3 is TGTGCCTGTAGTAGACAGGGGGGATCCTATGGCTACACCTTC. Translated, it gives CACSRQGGSYGYTF.

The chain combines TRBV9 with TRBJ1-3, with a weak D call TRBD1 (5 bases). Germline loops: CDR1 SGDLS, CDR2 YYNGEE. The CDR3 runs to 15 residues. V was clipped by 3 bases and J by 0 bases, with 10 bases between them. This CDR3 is CASSAGGDSGNTIYF. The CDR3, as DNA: TGTGCCAGCAGCGCCGGGGGGGACTCTGGAAACACCATATATTTT.

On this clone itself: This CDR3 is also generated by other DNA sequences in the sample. CDR3 in amino acids: CSVERTGEGYGYTF. The CDR3, as DNA: TGCAGCGTTGAAAGGACAGGGGAAGGCTATGGCTACACCTTC. V gene TRBV29-1 combines with J gene TRBJ1-2; 9 bases align to TRBD1. The CDR3 is made up of 14 amino acids. The J segment lost 4 bases and the V segment lost 2 bases, leaving 5 bases of the junction unmatched. Germline CDR1 SQVTM, CDR2 ANQGSEA.

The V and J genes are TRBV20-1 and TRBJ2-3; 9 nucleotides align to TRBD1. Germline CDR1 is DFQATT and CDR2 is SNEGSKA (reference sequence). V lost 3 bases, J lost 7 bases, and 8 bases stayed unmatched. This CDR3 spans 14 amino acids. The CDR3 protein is CSASPPDRGHTQYF. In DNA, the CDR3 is TGCAGTGCTAGTCCCCCGGACAGGGGACATACGCAGTATTTT.

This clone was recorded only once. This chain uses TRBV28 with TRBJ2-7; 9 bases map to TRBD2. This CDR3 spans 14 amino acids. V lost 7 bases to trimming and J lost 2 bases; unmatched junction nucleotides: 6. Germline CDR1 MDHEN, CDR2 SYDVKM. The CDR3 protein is CASIQAGGTYEQYV. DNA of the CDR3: TGTGCCAGCATTCAAGCGGGAGGCACCTACGAGCAGTACGTC.

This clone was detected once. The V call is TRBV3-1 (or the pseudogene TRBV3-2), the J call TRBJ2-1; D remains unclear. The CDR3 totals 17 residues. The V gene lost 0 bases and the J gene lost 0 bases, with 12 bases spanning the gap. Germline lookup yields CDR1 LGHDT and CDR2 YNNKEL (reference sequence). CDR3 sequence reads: CASSQDFGQASYNEQFF. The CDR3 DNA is TGTGCCAGCAGCCAAGATTTTGGTCAGGCCTCCTACAATGAGCAGTTCTTC.

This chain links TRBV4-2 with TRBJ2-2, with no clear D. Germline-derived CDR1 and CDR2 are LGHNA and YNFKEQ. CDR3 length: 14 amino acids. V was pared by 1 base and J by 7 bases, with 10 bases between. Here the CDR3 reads CASSQGFRSGELFF. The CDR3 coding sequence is TGTGCCAGCAGCCAAGGGTTCCGTAGCGGGGAGCTGTTTTTT.